These T cell receptor beta chains were read from a single sample in a study of T cell changes during pregnancy in multiple sclerosis. TCRdb keeps only in-frame clones here, not all; method: immunoSEQ multiplex PCR. The table lists tens of thousands of clones, 91% of them singletons. This material consisted of peripheral blood, taken after pregnancy. The receptors stem from a female donor in good health, enrolled as a control in a pregnancy study. Both conserved end residues are part of each CDR3. A D gene is named only where the DNA matches it firmly. Part of the rows lack a size; the others show once, few, many or a class for expanded clones.

TRBJ1-1 | few | . | TRBV7-2 | TGTGCCAGCAGCTCAACAACTGGGGCCGGCCCTGAAGCTTTCTTT | CASSSTTGAGPEAFF
TRBJ1-2 | . | . | TRBV5-1 | TGCGCCAGCAGCTTGGATATGGGGAGGTTCACCTTC | CASSLDMGRFTF
TRBJ2-7 | . | . | TRBV7-7 | TGTGCCAGCAGCCGAGGACAGGGAGGGGAATACGAGCAGTACTTC | CASSRGQGGEYEQYF
TRBJ2-3 | . | TRBD2 | TRBV7-9 | TGTGCCAGCAGCTTATGGACTAGCGGGCTTACAGATACGCAGTATTTT | CASSLWTSGLTDTQYF
TRBJ1-2 | . | . | TRBV9 | TGTGCCAGCAGCCCGAATTTAGGGGGACCCTATGGCTACACCTTC | CASSPNLGGPYGYTF
TRBJ1-4 | . | TRBD1 | TRBV14 | TGTGCCAGCAGCCAAGACAGGGGGCCCATCGGCCTGGAAAAACTGTTTTTT | CASSQDRGPIGLEKLFF
TRBJ2-4 | . | TRBD1 | TRBV6-1 | TGTGCCAGCAAGGACAGGGGCGCCAAAAACATTCAGTACTTC | CASKDRGAKNIQYF
TRBJ2-3 | once | TRBD2 | TRBV5-1 | TGCGCCAGCAGCTTGTTACTAGCGGGGGGCCCCACAGATACGCAGTATTTT | CASSLLLAGGPTDTQYF
TRBJ2-1 | . | TRBD2 | TRBV11-3 | TGTGCCAGCAGCTTAGGTTCCTTAGCGGGAGCCTACAATGAGCAGTTCTTC | CASSLGSLAGAYNEQFF
TRBJ2-1 | . | . | TRBV6-6 | TGTGCCAGCAGCCCTCTCAATGAGCAGTTCTTC | CASSPLNEQFF
TRBJ1-1 | . | . | TRBV28 | TGTGCCAGCAGTTTAAGCCGTTCCTTGGAAGCTTTCTTT | CASSLSRSLEAFF
TRBJ1-5 | . | . | TRBV15 | TGTGCCACCAGCAAGGACTTGGGTAGCAATCAGCCCCAGCATTTT | CATSKDLGSNQPQHF
TRBJ1-6 | once | . | TRBV5-8 | TGTGCCAGCAGCTTGGGGCCGCTCTCCTATAATTCACCCCTCCACTTT | CASSLGPLSYNSPLHF
TRBJ1-2 | . | . | TRBV19 | TGTGCCAGTAGTATTCTCTCCGGGGTGGGCTACACCTTC | CASSILSGVGYTF
TRBJ2-1 | . | TRBD2 | TRBV6-5 | TGTGCCAGCAGTTACTCGAATCCCGGACTAGCTCAAGCGTTCTTC | CASSYSNPGLAQAFF
TRBJ2-7 | . | . | TRBV18 | TGTGCCAGCTCACCAGGGGCCGAAATGAGAGGCTACGAGCAGTACTTC | CASSPGAEMRGYEQYF
TRBJ2-1 | . | TRBD1 | TRBV19 | TGTGCCAGTAGTATTCCGGGGACAGGCTACAATGAGCAGTTCTTC | CASSIPGTGYNEQFF
TRBJ2-1 | . | . | TRBV19 | TGTGCCAGTAGTATGGGGGCTACAATAAGCTCCTACAATGAGCAGTTCTTC | CASSMGATISSYNEQFF